The 6 T cell receptor beta chains listed next were all sequenced from one sample in a study of T cells in Graves' hyperthyroidism and ophthalmopathy. The source material, RNA transcripts, was used to amplify TCR beta CDR3 regions. Using the HTBI primer set, a first-round RT-PCR was run on the TCR CDR3. TCRdb itself ran the multiplex PCR reads through MiXCR, one entry per CDR3 protein. The repertoire holds 800,000 or so distinct CDR3 sequences, more than 30% seen once, with 8.9% in the top ten. Material for sequencing was blood. These receptors all come from a man aged 18 to 29 with Graves' hyperthyroidism.

This clonotype was seen only a few times. V and J are TRBV29-1 and TRBJ2-5; D is ambiguous. Trimming removed 5 bases at V and 5 bases at J, with 12 bases between. CDR1 SQVTM and CDR2 ANQGSEA come from the germline V gene. CDR3 length: 12 residues. The CDR3, as DNA: TGCAGCGTTTCCCAAGTAGGTGAGACCCAGTACTTC. It yields the protein CSVSQVGETQYF.

This clonotype was counted between two and nine times. This sequence joins TRBV4-1 and TRBJ2-5; D unresolved. CDR3 length: 13 residues. Germline CDR1 MGHRA, CDR2 YSYEKL. V lost 2 bases and J 3 bases, leaving 7 bases between the germline ends. CDR3 nucleotides: TGCGCCAGCAGCCAACCGGACGAAGAGACCCAGTACTTC. Encoded protein: CASSQPDEETQYF.

The sample holds many counts of this clonotype. V is TRBV10-1 and J is TRBJ1-4; a possible D gene is TRBD1 (6 bases). Between the trimmed V and J ends, which lost 9 bases and 6 bases, there was a span of 14 bases. The length of the CDR3 is 13 residues. Germline CDR1 reads WNHNN; CDR2 reads SYGVQD (reference sequence). The CDR3 loop reads CASQGHLDEKLFF. The DNA of the CDR3 is TGCGCCAGTCAGGGACACCTAGATGAAAAACTGTTTTTT.

The V gene is TRBV9, the J gene TRBJ2-7, with 7 positions matching TRBD2. Germline V gene lookup returns CDR1 SGDLS and CDR2 YYNGEE. The CDR3 contains 15 residues. Trimming took 0 bases from V and 6 from J; bases not matched to a gene: 9. CDR3 sequence: CASSVGLAERSEQYF. CDR3 nucleotides: TGTGCCAGCAGCGTAGGTCTAGCGGAGAGGAGCGAGCAGTACTTC.

The CDR3 sequence: CATGTGTRDLETQYF. The DNA of the CDR3 is TGTGCCACCGGGACAGGGACTAGAGACTTAGAGACCCAGTACTTC. The chain has TRBV10-3 and TRBJ2-5; weak D call: TRBD1 (9 bases). Deletions cut 10 bases from V and 4 bases from J, with 22 bases between. CDR1 is ENHRY and CDR2 is SYGVKD in the germline V gene. There are 15 residues in the CDR3.

This clonotype was seen ten or more times. The chain combines TRBV7-8 with TRBJ1-1, with D unresolved. The CDR3 loop spans 13 amino acids. CDR1 SGHVS and CDR2 FQNEAQ come from the germline V gene. The V and J ends lost 3 bases and 1 base respectively, with 6 bases between them. CDR3 protein: CASSFDWNTEAFF. The DNA for the CDR3 is TGTGCCAGCAGCTTCGACTGGAACACTGAAGCTTTCTTT. Looking up the rest from reference TRBV7-8 and TRBJ1-1 gives the full variable domain: GAGVSQSPRYKVAKRGQDVALRCDPISGHVSLFWYQQALGQGPEFLTYFQNEAQLDKSGLPSDRFFAERPEGSVSTLKIQRTQQEDSAVYLCASSFDWNTEAFFGQGTRLTVV.